These 19 T cell receptor beta chains came from one sample sequenced in a study of identical twins listed by TCRdb under 2016. The library was obtained by 5' RACE. Sequencer: Illumina HiSeq 2000. TCRdb reprocessing: public reads trimmed at Q25 with fastp, clones called with MiXCR, in-frame beta chains kept. Rows with one shared CDR3 protein collapse into an entry with the most common genes and DNA. The sample data list about 890,000 distinct CDR3 sequences, and over 9% of these were observed just once. The leading ten clones occupy 1.5% to 2% of the sample. These data also formed part of another study, on yellow fever vaccine responses in identical twins.

The source material was PBMCs. These receptors were collected from a woman under 30 in good health.

This clonotype was counted only a few times. The chain uses TRBV6-1 and TRBJ1-5; D call uncertain. The CDR3 extends over 13 amino acids. V was cut by 1 base and J by 6 bases, with 7 bases left in between. Germline V gene lookup returns CDR1 MNHNS and CDR2 SASEGT. The CDR3, as DNA: TGTGCCAGCAGTGAAGTGGAGGGTCAGCCCCAGCATTTT. It translates to CASSEVEGQPQHF.

This chain uses TRBV4-1 with TRBJ2-2; 8 bases are a match to TRBD2. Germline lookup yields CDR1 MGHRA and CDR2 YSYEKL. Trimming removed 0 bases from V and 0 bases from J; junction bases left unmatched: 0. The CDR3 has 16 amino acids. CDR3 DNA sequence: TGCGCCAGCAGCCAAGAAGCGGGAGCGAACACCGGGGAGCTGTTTTTT. Its protein product is CASSQEAGANTGELFF.

This clonotype was counted many times. This chain uses TRBV12-3 or TRBV12-4 with TRBJ2-3; D is uncertain. The CDR3 consists of 15 residues. V lost 3 bases and J 2 bases, leaving 12 bases between the germline ends. The CDR3 is CASSLSLVPTDTQYF. For the CDR3, the DNA is TGTGCCAGCAGTTTGTCGTTAGTGCCCACAGATACGCAGTATTTT.

This clonotype was seen ten or more times. The rearrangement links TRBV6-2 or TRBV6-3 to TRBJ1-1; D gene unclear. The CDR3 is 13 amino acids. V lost 2 bases and J lost 5, with 9 bases in between. Germline V gene sequence: CDR1 MNHEY, CDR2 SVGEGT. CDR3 amino acids: CASSYMGRTEAFF. The CDR3 DNA is TGTGCCAGCAGTTACATGGGGAGGACTGAAGCTTTCTTT.

This clonotype was observed many times. V and J are TRBV3-1 and TRBJ2-7; TRBD1 agrees at 10 bases. J was trimmed by 5 bases and V by 5 bases; bases with no gene match: 6. The CDR3 has 14 amino acids. Germline lookup yields CDR1 LGHDT and CDR2 YNNKEL (reference sequence). CDR3 bases: TGTGCCAGCAGCGGGTCCGGGACAGGGGACGAGCAGTACGTC. Translating it yields CASSGSGTGDEQYV.

The chain is built from TRBV7-8 and TRBJ2-1; D remains ambiguous. Germline lookup yields CDR1 SGHVS and CDR2 FQNEAQ. The V end was cut by 2 bases, the J end by 5 bases, with 10 bases between. There are 14 residues in the CDR3. Written as DNA, the CDR3 is TGTGCCAGCAGCTTAAATGCTGTTAACAATGAGCAGTTCTTC. Its translation: CASSLNAVNNEQFF. The entire variable domain, with the rest obtained from reference TRBV7-8 and TRBJ2-1, is as follows: GAGVSQSPRYKVAKRGQDVALRCDPISGHVSLFWYQQALGQGPEFLTYFQNEAQLDKSGLPSDRFFAERPEGSVSTLKIQRTQQEDSAVYLCASSLNAVNNEQFFGPGTRLTVL.

V usage is TRBV7-6 and J usage is TRBJ1-1; 10 nucleotides match TRBD1. V shed 5 bases, J shed 5 bases, and the junction held 14 bases outside the gene matches. Per the germline V gene, CDR1 is SGHVS and CDR2 is FNYEAQ. The CDR3 sequence is 17 residues long. CDR3 protein: CASSPLGGTGVRTEAFF. DNA of the CDR3: TGTGCCAGCAGCCCCCTTGGTGGGACAGGGGTACGGACTGAAGCTTTCTTT.

The rearrangement links TRBV29-1 to TRBJ1-1; 7 bases agree with TRBD1. In germline, CDR1 is SQVTM, CDR2 ANQGSEA. This CDR3 is built from 14 residues. V gave up 5 bases and J gave up 4 bases; unmatched junction bases: 10. The CDR3 DNA reads as TGCAGCGTTTATTCCTCGGACAGGAGCACTGAAGCTTTCTTT. Its translation is CSVYSSDRSTEAFF.

This chain links TRBV2 with TRBJ2-1; D might be TRBD1 (6 bases). Germline V gene lookup returns CDR1 SNHLY and CDR2 FYNNEI. The V end was cut by 11 bases, the J end by 10 bases, with 21 bases between. The CDR3 totals 13 residues. The CDR3 sequence: CACQQGWVNEQFF. CDR3 in DNA: TGTGCCTGCCAGCAGGGGTGGGTAAACGAGCAGTTCTTC.

This clonotype occurred a few times. The chain is built from TRBV15 and TRBJ2-3; 9 nucleotides align to TRBD1. The trim removed 1 base at V and 7 bases at J, leaving 9 bases unmatched. Germline CDR1 LNHNV, CDR2 YYDKDF (reference sequence). This CDR3 spans 16 amino acids. DNA of the CDR3: TGTGCCACCAGCAGAGCTGGGACAGGGACGGGAAATACGCAGTATTTT. It encodes CATSRAGTGTGNTQYF.

There are a few counts of this clonotype. The V gene is TRBV3-1, the J gene TRBJ2-7, with D perhaps matching TRBD2 (5 bases). The V end was cut by 1 base, the J end by 5 bases, with 12 bases between. The CDR3 runs 14 residues. Germline V lookup: CDR1 LGHDT, CDR2 YNNKEL (reference sequence). CDR3 amino acids: CASSQGPGSNEQYF. The CDR3 DNA follows: TGTGCCAGCAGCCAAGGCCCGGGGAGTAACGAGCAGTACTTC.

This clonotype was seen more than once but under ten times. This chain connects TRBV14 to TRBJ2-7; TRBD1 aligns across 10 bases. V was clipped by 5 bases and J by 6 bases; unmatched bases: 1. The germline CDR1 and CDR2 sequences are SGHDN and FVKESK. This CDR3 spans 12 amino acids. CDR3 nucleotides: TGTGCCAGCAGCAGGGACAGGGGCGAGCAGTACGTC. Translating it yields CASSRDRGEQYV.

This clonotype was seen many times. The CDR3 spells CASSGTGFGNTIYF. Here the CDR3 DNA reads TGTGCCAGCAGCGGGACAGGGTTTGGAAACACCATATATTTT. The chain has TRBV9 and TRBJ1-3; 8 nucleotides line up with TRBD1. The CDR3 sequence is 14 residues long. Losses at the gene ends were 3 bases for V and 3 bases for J; bases not matched to a gene: 2. Per germline, CDR1 SGDLS and CDR2 YYNGEE.

Many counts were recorded for this clonotype. The chain employs TRBV14 and TRBJ2-1; D remains unclear. The germline V and J ends were trimmed by 1 base and 9 bases, with 10 bases remaining between them. The CDR3 is 13 amino acids. Germline lookup yields CDR1 SGHDN and CDR2 FVKESK. CDR3 in amino acids: CASSQVRPIEQFF. CDR3 DNA sequence: TGTGCCAGCAGCCAAGTCCGACCAATTGAGCAGTTCTTC.

This clonotype has a count of ten or more. V gene TRBV6-2 or TRBV6-3 combines with J gene TRBJ2-2, with TRBD1 as a possible D gene (7 bases). V shed 6 bases and J shed 2 bases, with 13 bases lying between them. CDR1 is MNHEY, CDR2 SVGEGT, per germline. There are 15 residues in the CDR3. CDR3 protein: CASSEQGTNTGELFF. The CDR3, as DNA: TGTGCCAGCAGCGAACAGGGGACTAACACCGGGGAGCTGTTTTTT.

The chain combines TRBV5-1 with TRBJ1-5, with unresolved D. Between the trimmed V and J ends, which lost 4 bases and 0 bases, there was a span of 11 bases. The CDR3 runs to 15 residues. Germline CDR1 and CDR2: SGHRS and YFSETQ. The CDR3 region is CASSPGGVSNQPQHF. The CDR3 nucleotides read TGCGCCAGCAGCCCTGGTGGTGTTAGCAATCAGCCCCAGCATTTT.

The gene calls are TRBV9 and TRBJ1-1, with 9 nucleotides matching TRBD1. The CDR3 has 17 amino acids. Looked up from germline, CDR1 is SGDLS and CDR2 is YYNGEE. Losses at the gene ends were 1 base for V and 3 bases for J; bases not matched to a gene: 10. This chain's CDR3 is CASSVPVGTGWDTEAFF. CDR3 coding DNA: TGTGCCAGCAGCGTACCGGTGGGGACAGGGTGGGACACTGAAGCTTTCTTT.

This clonotype occurred a few times. The chain links TRBV6-5 to TRBJ2-5; 7 bases line up with TRBD2. This CDR3 has 15 residues. Germline-derived CDR1 and CDR2 are MNHEY and SVGAGI. V dropped 0 bases and J dropped 4; count of bases not matched to a gene: 5. CDR3 sequence (DNA): TGTGCCAGCAGTTACTCGGGGGGGAGGGGAGAGACCCAGTACTTC. Its translation is CASSYSGGRGETQYF.

The CDR3 DNA reads TGTGCCAGCAGCTCCCGCGATGCCTACGAGCAGTACGTC. Protein sequence: CASSSRDAYEQYV. V and J are TRBV11-2 and TRBJ2-7, with D uncertain. Germline CDR1 reads SGHAT; CDR2 reads FQNNGV. Trimming took 4 bases from V and 2 from J, leaving 9 bases between them. The CDR3 covers 13 residues.